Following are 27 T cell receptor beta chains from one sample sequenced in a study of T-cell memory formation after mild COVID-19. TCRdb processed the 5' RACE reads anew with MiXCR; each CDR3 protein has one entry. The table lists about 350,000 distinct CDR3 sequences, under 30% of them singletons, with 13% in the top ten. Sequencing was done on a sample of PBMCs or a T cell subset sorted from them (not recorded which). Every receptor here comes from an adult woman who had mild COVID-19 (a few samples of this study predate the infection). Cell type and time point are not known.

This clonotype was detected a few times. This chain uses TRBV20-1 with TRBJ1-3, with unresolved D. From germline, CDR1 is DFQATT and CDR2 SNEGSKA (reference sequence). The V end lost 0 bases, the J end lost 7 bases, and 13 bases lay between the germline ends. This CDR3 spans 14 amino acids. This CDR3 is CSARDRNLGNTIYF. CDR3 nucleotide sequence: TGCAGTGCTAGAGATCGGAACCTCGGGAACACCATATATTTT.

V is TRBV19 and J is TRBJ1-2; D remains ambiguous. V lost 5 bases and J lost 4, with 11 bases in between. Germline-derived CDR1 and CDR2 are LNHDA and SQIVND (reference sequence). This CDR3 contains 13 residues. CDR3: CASSSDVGYGYTF. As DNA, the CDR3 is TGTGCCAGTAGTTCCGACGTGGGCTATGGCTACACCTTC.

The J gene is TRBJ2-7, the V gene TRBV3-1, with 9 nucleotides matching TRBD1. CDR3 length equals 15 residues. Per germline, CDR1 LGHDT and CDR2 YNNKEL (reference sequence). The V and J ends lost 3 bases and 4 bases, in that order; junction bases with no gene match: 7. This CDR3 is CASSHKDRGDYEQYF. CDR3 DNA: TGTGCCAGCAGCCATAAAGACAGGGGGGATTACGAGCAGTACTTC.

CDR3 sequence (DNA): TGTGCCAGCAGCCAAGGACTAGCGGAGCACAATGAGCAGTTCTTC. This gives the protein CASSQGLAEHNEQFF. This rearrangement joins TRBV4-2 to TRBJ2-1; 9 nucleotides match TRBD2. This CDR3 comprises 15 residues. The V gene end was trimmed by 1 base and the J gene end by 5 bases; junction bases not matched to a gene: 3. Germline-derived CDR1 and CDR2 are LGHNA and YNFKEQ.

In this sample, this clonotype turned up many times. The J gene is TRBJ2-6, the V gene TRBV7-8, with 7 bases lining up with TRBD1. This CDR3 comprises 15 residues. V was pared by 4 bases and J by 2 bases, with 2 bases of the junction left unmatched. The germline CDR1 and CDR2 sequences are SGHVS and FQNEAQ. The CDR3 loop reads CASSSDRAGANVLTF. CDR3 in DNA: TGTGCCAGCAGCTCCGACAGGGCTGGGGCCAACGTCCTGACTTTC.

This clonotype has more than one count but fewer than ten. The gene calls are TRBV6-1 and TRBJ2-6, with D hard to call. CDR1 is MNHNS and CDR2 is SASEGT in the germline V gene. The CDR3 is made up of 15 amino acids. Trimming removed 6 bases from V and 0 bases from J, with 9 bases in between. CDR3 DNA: TGTGCCAGCAGCTCCCGGAGCTCTGGGGCCAACGTCCTGACTTTC. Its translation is CASSSRSSGANVLTF.

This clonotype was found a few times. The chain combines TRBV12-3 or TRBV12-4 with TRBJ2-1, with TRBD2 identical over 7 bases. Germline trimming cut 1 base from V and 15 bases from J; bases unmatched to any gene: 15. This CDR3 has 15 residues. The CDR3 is CASSLGPPGGGPRFF. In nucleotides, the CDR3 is TGTGCCAGCAGTTTAGGACCCCCTGGGGGAGGGCCGCGGTTCTTC.

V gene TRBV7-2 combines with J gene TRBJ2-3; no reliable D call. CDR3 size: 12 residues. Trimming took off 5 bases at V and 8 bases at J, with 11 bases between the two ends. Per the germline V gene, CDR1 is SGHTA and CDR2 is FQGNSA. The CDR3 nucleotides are TGTGCCAGCAGCCCATCGTTGGGTACGCAGTATTTT. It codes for CASSPSLGTQYF.

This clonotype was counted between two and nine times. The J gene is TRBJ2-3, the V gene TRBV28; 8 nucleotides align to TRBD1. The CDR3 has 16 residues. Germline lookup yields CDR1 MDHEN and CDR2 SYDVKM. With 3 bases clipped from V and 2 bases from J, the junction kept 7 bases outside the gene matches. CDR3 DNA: TGTGCCAGCAGTTTTTCCGGGACAGGCTACACAGATACGCAGTATTTT. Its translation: CASSFSGTGYTDTQYF.

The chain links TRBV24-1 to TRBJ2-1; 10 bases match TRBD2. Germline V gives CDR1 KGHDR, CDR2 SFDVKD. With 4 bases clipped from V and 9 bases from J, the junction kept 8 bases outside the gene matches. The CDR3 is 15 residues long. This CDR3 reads CATSEKAGGSSEQFF. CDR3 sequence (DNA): TGTGCCACCAGTGAGAAAGCGGGAGGGAGTAGTGAGCAGTTCTTC.

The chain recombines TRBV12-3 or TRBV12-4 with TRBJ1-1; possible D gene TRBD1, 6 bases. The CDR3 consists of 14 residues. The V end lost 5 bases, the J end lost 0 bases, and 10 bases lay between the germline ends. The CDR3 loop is CASSQTGMNTEAFF. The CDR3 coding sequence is TGTGCCAGCAGTCAAACAGGGATGAACACTGAAGCTTTCTTT.

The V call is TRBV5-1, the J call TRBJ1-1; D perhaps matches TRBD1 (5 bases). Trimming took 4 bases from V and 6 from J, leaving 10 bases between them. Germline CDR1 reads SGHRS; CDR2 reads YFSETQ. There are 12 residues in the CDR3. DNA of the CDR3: TGCGCCAGCAGCCGGGACGGTCCTGAAGCTTTCTTT. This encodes CASSRDGPEAFF.

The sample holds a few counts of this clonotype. CDR3 DNA sequence: TGTGCCAGCAGCCTAGTACAGCTCGGCGAGCAGTACTTC. Its translation is CASSLVQLGEQYF. The chain links TRBV7-3 to TRBJ2-7; D is unresolved. Germline V gives CDR1 SGHTA, CDR2 FQGTGA. Trimming removed 5 bases at V and 6 bases at J, with 14 bases between. The CDR3 spans 13 residues.

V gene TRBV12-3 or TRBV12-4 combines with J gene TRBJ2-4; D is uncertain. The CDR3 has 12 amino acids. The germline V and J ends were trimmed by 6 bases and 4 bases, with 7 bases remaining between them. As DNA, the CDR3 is TGTGCCAGCAGCCCCACTAAAAACATTCAGTACTTC. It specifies CASSPTKNIQYF.

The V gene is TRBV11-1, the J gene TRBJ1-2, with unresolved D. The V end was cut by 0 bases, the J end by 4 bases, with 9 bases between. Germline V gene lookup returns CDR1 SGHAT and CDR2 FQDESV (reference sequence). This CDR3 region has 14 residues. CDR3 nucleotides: TGTGCCAGCAGCTTAGCGGTAGAAAGCTATGGCTACACCTTC. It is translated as CASSLAVESYGYTF.

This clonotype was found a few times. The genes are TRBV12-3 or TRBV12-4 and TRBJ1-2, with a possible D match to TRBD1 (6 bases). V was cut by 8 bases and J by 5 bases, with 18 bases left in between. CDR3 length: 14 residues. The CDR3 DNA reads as TGTGCCAGCTCCGGGAAGGGGGGCCGGTATGGCTACACCTTC. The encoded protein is CASSGKGGRYGYTF.

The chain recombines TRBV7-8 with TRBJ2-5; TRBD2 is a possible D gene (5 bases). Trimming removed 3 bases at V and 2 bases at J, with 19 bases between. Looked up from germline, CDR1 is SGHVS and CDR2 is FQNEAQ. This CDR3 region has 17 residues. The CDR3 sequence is CASSFRFWRALQETQYF. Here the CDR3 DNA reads TGTGCCAGCAGCTTTAGGTTTTGGCGGGCCTTACAAGAGACCCAGTACTTC.

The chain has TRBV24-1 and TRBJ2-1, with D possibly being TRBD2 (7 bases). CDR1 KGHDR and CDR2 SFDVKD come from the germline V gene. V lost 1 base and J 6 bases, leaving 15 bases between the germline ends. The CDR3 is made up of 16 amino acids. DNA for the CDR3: TGTGCCACCAGTGATTTTCCCGCGGGGGCTCCCAATGAGCAGTTCTTC. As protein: CATSDFPAGAPNEQFF.

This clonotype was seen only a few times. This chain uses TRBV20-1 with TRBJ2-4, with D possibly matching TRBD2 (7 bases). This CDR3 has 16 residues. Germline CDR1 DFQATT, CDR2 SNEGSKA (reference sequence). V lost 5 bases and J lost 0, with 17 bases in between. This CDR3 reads CSADKGGGLAKNIQYF. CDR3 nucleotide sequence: TGCAGTGCTGACAAAGGGGGGGGACTAGCCAAAAACATTCAGTACTTC.

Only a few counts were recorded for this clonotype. The CDR3 sequence is CASSVSASGRTYEQYF. For the CDR3, the DNA is TGTGCCAGCAGCGTAAGCGCTAGCGGGAGAACCTACGAGCAGTACTTC. The chain recombines TRBV9 with TRBJ2-7; 10 bases agree with TRBD2. Germline V gene lookup returns CDR1 SGDLS and CDR2 YYNGEE. V shed 1 base and J 2 bases; nucleotides not matched to a gene: 6. The CDR3 length is 16 residues.

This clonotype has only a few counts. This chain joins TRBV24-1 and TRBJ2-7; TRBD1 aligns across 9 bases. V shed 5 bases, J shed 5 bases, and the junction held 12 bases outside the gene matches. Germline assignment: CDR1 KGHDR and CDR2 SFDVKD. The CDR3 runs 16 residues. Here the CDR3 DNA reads TGTGCCACCAGTGGCCGCAGGGGACAGGGCAGCAACGAGCAGTACTTC. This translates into CATSGRRGQGSNEQYF.

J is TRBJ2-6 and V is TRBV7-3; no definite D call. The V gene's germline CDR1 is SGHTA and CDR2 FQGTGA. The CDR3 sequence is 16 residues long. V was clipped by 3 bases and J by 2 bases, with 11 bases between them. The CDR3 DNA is TGTGCCAGCAGCTTGGTCCCCCTGACTGGGGCCAACGTCCTGACTTTC. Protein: CASSLVPLTGANVLTF.

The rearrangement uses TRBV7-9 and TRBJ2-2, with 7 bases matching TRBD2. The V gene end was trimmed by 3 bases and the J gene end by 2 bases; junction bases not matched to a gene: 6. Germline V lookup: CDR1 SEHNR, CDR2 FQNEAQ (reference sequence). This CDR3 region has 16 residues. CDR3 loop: CASSFPSGVNTGELFF. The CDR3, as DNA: TGTGCCAGCAGCTTCCCAAGCGGGGTTAACACCGGGGAGCTGTTTTTT. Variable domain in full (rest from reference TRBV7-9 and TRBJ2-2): DTGVSQNPRHKITKRGQNVTFRCDPISEHNRLYWYRQTLGQGPEFLTYFQNEAQLEKSRLLSDRFSAERPKGSFSTLEIQRTEQGDSAMYLCASSFPSGVNTGELFFGEGSRLTVL.

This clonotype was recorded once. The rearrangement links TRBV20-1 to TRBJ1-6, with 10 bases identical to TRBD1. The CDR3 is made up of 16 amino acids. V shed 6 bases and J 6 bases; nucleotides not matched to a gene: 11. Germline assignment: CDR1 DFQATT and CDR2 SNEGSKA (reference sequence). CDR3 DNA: TGCAGTGCCCGTCGGACAGGGGGGGCCTTTAATTCACCCCTCCACTTT. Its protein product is CSARRTGGAFNSPLHF.

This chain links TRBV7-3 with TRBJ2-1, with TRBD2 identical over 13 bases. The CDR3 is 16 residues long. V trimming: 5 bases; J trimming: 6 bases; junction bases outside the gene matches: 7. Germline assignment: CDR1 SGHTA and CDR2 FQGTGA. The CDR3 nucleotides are TGTGCCAGCAGCCCTAGCTGGACTAGCGGGGGCAATGAGCAGTTCTTC. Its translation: CASSPSWTSGGNEQFF.

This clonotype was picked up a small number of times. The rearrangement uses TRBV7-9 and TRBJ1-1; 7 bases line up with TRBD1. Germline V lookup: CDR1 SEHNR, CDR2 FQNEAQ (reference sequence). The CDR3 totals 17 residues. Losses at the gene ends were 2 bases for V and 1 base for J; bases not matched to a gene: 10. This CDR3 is CASSLRGTALSNTEAFF. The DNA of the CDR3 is TGTGCCAGCAGCTTAAGAGGGACAGCGCTTTCGAACACTGAAGCTTTCTTT.

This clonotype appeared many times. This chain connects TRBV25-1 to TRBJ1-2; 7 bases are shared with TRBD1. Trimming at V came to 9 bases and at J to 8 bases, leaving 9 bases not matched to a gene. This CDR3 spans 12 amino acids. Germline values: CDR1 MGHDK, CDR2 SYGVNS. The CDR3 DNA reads TGTGCCAGTAACCCAGGGGGAGAGGGCTACACCTTC. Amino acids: CASNPGGEGYTF.